The rows below give T cell receptor beta chains drawn from one sample of a study of blood T cell repertoires in COVID-19. TCRdb's copy holds only in-frame clones and misses some; the assay was immunoSEQ multiplex PCR. Among fewer than 350,000 clones listed, 87% were seen once. Input material: peripheral blood. All receptors derive from a woman in her fifties or sixties who had recovered from COVID-19. Each CDR3 is given with its conserved first and last residue. The D gene is left open where the match is weak. Size values are once, few and many counts, or a class for expanded clones, and some rows have none.

d_gene | abundance | j_gene | v_gene | CDR3nt | CDR3aa
NA | NA | TRBJ1-4 | TRBV10-3 | TGTGCCATCAGACCTACAGGGAACTCGAATGAAAAACTGTTTTTT | CAIRPTGNSNEKLFF
TRBD1 | many | TRBJ1-2 | TRBV25-1 | TGTGCCAGCAGTGAATGGGCCCAGACAGGGGAGGACTATGGCTACACCTTC | CASSEWAQTGEDYGYTF
NA | NA | TRBJ2-3 | TRBV5-1 | TGCGCCAGCAGCTTGGGTGCTAGCCCTATCACAGATACGCAGTATTTT | CASSLGASPITDTQYF
NA | NA | TRBJ2-7 | TRBV5-1 | TGCGCCAGCAGCTTGGCCACAAGTCTGGCCTCCTACGAGCAGTACTTC | CASSLATSLASYEQYF
NA | NA | TRBJ1-2 | TRBV7-2 | TGTGCCAGCAGCTTAGACACTAACTATGGCTACACCTTC | CASSLDTNYGYTF
TRBD2 | NA | TRBJ2-4 | TRBV4-3 | TGCGCCAGCAGCCAAAATAGCGGGGGCGACAAAAACATTCAGTACTTC | CASSQNSGGDKNIQYF
NA | NA | TRBJ1-3 | TRBV5-1 | TGCGCCAGCAGCTTGGGACGGAGCTCTGGAAACACCATATATTTT | CASSLGRSSGNTIYF
TRBD1 | NA | TRBJ1-1 | TRBV4-1 | TGCGCCAGCAGCCAAACGGGGCCGGGACAGGGGGTCAAGGACACTGAAGCTTTCTTT | CASSQTGPGQGVKDTEAFF
NA | NA | TRBJ1-2 | TRBV25-1 | TGTGCCAGCAGTGTGACAGAGAACTATGGCTACACCTTC | CASSVTENYGYTF
NA | NA | TRBJ1-4 | TRBV10-3 | TGTGCCATCAGTGAGAGTCGGGATGAAAAACTGTTTTTT | CAISESRDEKLFF
TRBD2 | NA | TRBJ2-1 | TRBV7-9 | TGTGCCAGCAGCTTGGATAGCGGGAATGAGCAGTTCTTC | CASSLDSGNEQFF
TRBD2 | NA | TRBJ2-3 | TRBV5-1 | TGCGCCAGCAGCTTGACGGCTAGCGGGGGCTCCTCTAGCACAGATACGCAGTATTTT | CASSLTASGGSSSTDTQYF
NA | NA | TRBJ2-7 | TRBV7-2 | TGTGCCAGCAGCTTAGTAGGAGGCGGGGCGGCTGCCGAGCAGTACTTC | CASSLVGGGAAAEQYF
NA | NA | TRBJ1-4 | TRBV6-2/TRBV6-3 | TGTGCCAGCAGTTACCCGAGAACAACTAATGAAAAACTGTTTTTT | CASSYPRTTNEKLFF
NA | NA | TRBJ1-3 | TRBV30 | TGTGCCTGGACGACCGGGTCTGGAAACACCATATATTTT | CAWTTGSGNTIYF
TRBD2 | NA | TRBJ2-2 | TRBV3-1/TRBV3-2 | TGTGCCAGCAGCCAAGTAGGCGGGAGGGCCGGCACCGGGGAGCTGTTTTTT | CASSQVGGRAGTGELFF
TRBD1 | NA | TRBJ1-2 | TRBV7-2 | TGTGCCAGCAGCTTAGAGTATTCCAGGGGGTCCTATGGCTACACCTTC | CASSLEYSRGSYGYTF
TRBD1 | NA | TRBJ2-1 | TRBV23-1 | TGCGCCAGCAGTCATTTCCCCGGGACAGACTACAATGAGCAGTTCTTC | CASSHFPGTDYNEQFF
NA | once | TRBJ2-5 | TRBV19 | TGTGCCAGTAGTATAGGTGGAGGGCAAGAGACCCAGTACTTC | CASSIGGGQETQYF
TRBD1 | NA | TRBJ2-7 | TRBV12-3/TRBV12-4 | TGTGCCAGCAGTCAAAGGGACAGCTACGAGCAGTACTTC | CASSQRDSYEQYF
NA | NA | TRBJ2-6 | TRBV19 | TGTGCCAGTAGTATAGCCCTCTCCGGGGCCAACGTCCTGACTTTC | CASSIALSGANVLTF
NA | once | TRBJ1-5 | TRBV12-3/TRBV12-4 | TGTGCCACCAAGAGGCATGGACAGCCCCAGCATTTT | CATKRHGQPQHF
NA | NA | TRBJ1-4 | TRBV7-9 | TGTGCCAGCAGCCAAACCGGGACAAAGGGTGAAAAACTGTTTTTT | CASSQTGTKGEKLFF
NA | NA | TRBJ2-1 | TRBV27 | TGTGCCAGCAGTTCCAACCTGGGGCGGTCTCGGGAGCAGTTCTTC | CASSSNLGRSREQFF
TRBD2 | NA | TRBJ2-7 | TRBV18 | TGTGCCAGCTCACCCAATCCCGCCGGGGGGTCCTACGAGCAGTACTTC | CASSPNPAGGSYEQYF
TRBD1 | NA | TRBJ2-5 | TRBV29-1 | TGCAGCGTTGCGAGACCGGGACAGGGGGGACAAGAGACCCAGTACTTC | CSVARPGQGGQETQYF
TRBD1 | NA | TRBJ1-3 | TRBV3-1/TRBV3-2 | TGTGCCAGCAGCCAAGCCGGGACAGCCTCTGGAAACACCATATATTTT | CASSQAGTASGNTIYF
NA | NA | TRBJ2-1 | TRBV7-9 | TGTGCCAGCAGCCAAGCTGTAGAGCAGTTCTTC | CASSQAVEQFF
TRBD2 | NA | TRBJ2-5 | TRBV4-1 | TGCGCCAGCAGCCAAGTACAATCGGGGGGGCGAGAGACCCAGTACTTC | CASSQVQSGGRETQYF
NA | NA | TRBJ2-1 | TRBV6-2/TRBV6-3 | TGTGCCAGCAGTTACGCGGCCTACAATGAGCAGTTCTTC | CASSYAAYNEQFF
TRBD2 | NA | TRBJ2-7 | TRBV7-2 | TGTGCCAGCAGTGCTAGCGGGGGGGCTAGGGAGCAGTACTTC | CASSASGGAREQYF
NA | NA | TRBJ1-1 | TRBV24-1 | TGTGCCACCAGGTCGACAGAAGGAGCTTTCTTT | CATRSTEGAFF
NA | once | TRBJ2-5 | TRBV9 | TGTGCCAGCAGCGTAGCCGGTTTTCAAGAGACCCAGTACTTC | CASSVAGFQETQYF
TRBD2 | NA | TRBJ2-1 | TRBV5-1 | TGCGCCAGCAGCTTGTTTAGCGGGAGGGACAATGAGCAGTTCTTC | CASSLFSGRDNEQFF
NA | NA | TRBJ2-3 | TRBV4-1 | TGCGCCAGCAGCCAAGTCTGGGGGCTGGGGCTGGATACGCAGTATTTT | CASSQVWGLGLDTQYF
NA | NA | TRBJ1-5 | TRBV24-1 | TGTGCCACCAGTGATTATGGGGGCCAGCCCCAGCATTTT | CATSDYGGQPQHF
TRBD1 | NA | TRBJ2-7 | TRBV4-3 | TGCGCCAGCAGCCCCTGGACAGGGACGTTCAGCGAGCAGTACTTC | CASSPWTGTFSEQYF
NA | NA | TRBJ1-6 | TRBV12-3/TRBV12-4 | TGTGCCAGCAGTAGACAAGATAATTCACCCCTCCACTTT | CASSRQDNSPLHF
NA | NA | TRBJ1-1 | TRBV30 | TGTGCCGGGTCGGGGATGAACACTGAAGCTTTCTTT | CAGSGMNTEAFF
NA | once | TRBJ2-1 | TRBV7-8 | TGTGCCAGCAGCTACAGGGTTGTGGTGTCCAGTGAGCAGTTCTTC | CASSYRVVVSSEQFF
TRBD2 | NA | TRBJ2-7 | TRBV30 | TGTGCCTGCCCGAGAGGTAGCGGGGGCCAAGATTTTTACGAGCAGTACTTC | CACPRGSGGQDFYEQYF
TRBD1 | few | TRBJ1-2 | TRBV5-4 | TGTGCCAGCAGCCCGGACAGGGGGCTAGGTGGCTACACCTTC | CASSPDRGLGGYTF
TRBD1 | NA | TRBJ1-6 | TRBV6-2/TRBV6-3 | TGTGCCAGCAGTCGACCGGGACAGGGGTATAGTTCACCCCTCCACTTT | CASSRPGQGYSSPLHF
NA | NA | TRBJ2-5 | TRBV7-2 | TGTGCCAGCAGCTTAAGGGGAGCGGGAGAGACCCAGTACTTC | CASSLRGAGETQYF
NA | few | TRBJ1-2 | TRBV3-1/TRBV3-2 | TGTGCCAGCAGCCGCCCAGGCTATGGCTACACCTTC | CASSRPGYGYTF
NA | NA | TRBJ2-3 | TRBV5-1 | TGCGCCAGCGCTACCGGCGAAGCGGCAGATACGCAGTATTTT | CASATGEAADTQYF
NA | NA | TRBJ1-4 | TRBV28 | TGTGCCAGCAGTTTGCGGAAACTGTTTTTT | CASSLRKLFF
NA | once | TRBJ1-1 | TRBV7-2 | TGTGCCAGCAGCTTAAACTGGGGATGGGGAGGCAGGTCCGGCACTGAAGCTTTCTTT | CASSLNWGWGGRSGTEAFF
NA | once | TRBJ1-1 | TRBV29-1 | TGCAGCGTTGAAGATATACAGGCAGCTTTCTTT | CSVEDIQAAFF
NA | NA | TRBJ1-6 | TRBV12-3/TRBV12-4 | TGTGCCAGCAGTTTCTCGGAGGCCTCACCCCTCCACTTT | CASSFSEASPLHF